Given below is one T cell receptor beta chain in context. Its antigen is currently unknown. The data derive from a study of CD8 T cells in ankylosing spondylitis. Study-wide results and caveats: In ankylosing spondylitis patients, matched synovial fluid reportedly showed significant enrichment of disease-linked clones. Reactive arthritis synovial fluid and blood were previously reported to contain some motif variants. The disease-linked clones had a CD8+ phenotype and low blood frequencies. A TCR beta motif made of about eight highly homologous variants seemed typical of ankylosing spondylitis blood.

Trimming shortened V by 3 bases and J by 5 bases, and 16 bases separated the two germline ends. Germline CDR1 reads DFQATT; CDR2 reads SNEGSKA (reference sequence). This CDR3 spans 15 amino acids. TCRdb analysed the 5' RACE reads with MiXCR anew, one entry per CDR3 protein. The top ten clones hold around 17% of a sample with roughly 370,000 distinct CDR3 sequences, around 20% of them seen once. The receptor was isolated from a male donor with ankylosing spondylitis. Sequencing used blood, either unsorted or a sorted T cell fraction (not recorded which). V usage is TRBV20-1 and J usage is TRBJ2-2, with D possibly called TRBD1 or TRBD2 (7 bases each). In nucleotides, the CDR3 is TGCAGTGCTAGGCAGGGGGGGGGAGGAACCGGGGAGCTGTTTTTT. Residues: CSARQGGGGTGELFF.